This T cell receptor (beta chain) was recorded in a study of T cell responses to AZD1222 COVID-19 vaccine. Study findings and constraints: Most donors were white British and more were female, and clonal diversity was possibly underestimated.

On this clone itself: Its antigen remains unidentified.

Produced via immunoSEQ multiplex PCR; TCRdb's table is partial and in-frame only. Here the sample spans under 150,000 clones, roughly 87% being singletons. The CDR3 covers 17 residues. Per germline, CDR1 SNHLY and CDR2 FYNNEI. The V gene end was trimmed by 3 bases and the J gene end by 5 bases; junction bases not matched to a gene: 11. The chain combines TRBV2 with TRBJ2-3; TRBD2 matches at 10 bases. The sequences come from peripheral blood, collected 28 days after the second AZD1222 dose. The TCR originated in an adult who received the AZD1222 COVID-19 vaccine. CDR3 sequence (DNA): TGTGCCAGCAGTGACCGCGGGCTAGCGGGGGTTGGAGATACGCAGTATTTT. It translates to CASSDRGLAGVGDTQYF.